This entry describes one TCR beta chain. Antigen specificity is unknown. These data originate in a study of CD8 T cells in ankylosing spondylitis. Each TCR beta library was made by quantitative 5'-RACE that incorporated molecular barcodes. MiXCR was run by TCRdb on the 5' RACE reads, yielding one entry per CDR3 protein. The sample yields 100,000 or so distinct CDR3 sequences, 24% seen once. The CDR3 sequence is 15 residues long. The germline CDR1 and CDR2 sequences are DFQATT and SNEGSKA (reference sequence). V was clipped by 0 bases and J by 4 bases; unmatched bases: 8. General study points: It was reported that disease-linked clones were significantly enriched in matched ankylosing spondylitis synovial fluid.

The sequenced sample was synovial fluid, either unsorted or a sorted T cell fraction (not recorded which). This receptor was obtained from a male donor with ankylosing spondylitis. V and J are TRBV20-1 and TRBJ2-7; 8 bases line up with TRBD2. CDR3 protein: CSARDSSGLGYEQYV. The CDR3 nucleotides are TGCAGTGCTAGAGATTCCTCGGGACTAGGTTACGAGCAGTACGTC.